What follows are 21 T cell receptor beta chains derived from one specimen sequenced in a study of T cell responses to AZD1222 COVID-19 vaccine. Libraries were prepared by immunoSEQ multiplex PCR; TCRdb keeps only in-frame clonotypes and omits some of them. The sample lists fewer than 130,000 clones; about 92% were seen once. Sequencing used peripheral blood, obtained on day 0 of AZD1222 vaccination. The receptors derive from an adult in good health.

The J gene is TRBJ2-7, the V gene TRBV30; 10 nucleotides line up with TRBD1. V dropped 3 bases and J dropped 3; count of bases not matched to a gene: 11. Per the germline V gene, CDR1 is GTSNPN and CDR2 is SVGIG (reference sequence). The CDR3 totals 16 residues. The CDR3 DNA follows: TGTGCCTGGAGAGGGACAGGGGCCCACTACCTCTACGAGCAGTACTTC. Translating it yields CAWRGTGAHYLYEQYF.

The J gene is TRBJ2-1, the V gene TRBV9, with 9 bases identical to TRBD2. The CDR3 runs to 19 residues. The germline gives CDR1 SGDLS, CDR2 YYNGEE. Trimming at V came to 3 bases and at J to 6 bases, leaving 19 bases not matched to a gene. The CDR3, as DNA: TGTGCCAGCAGCGGCCCGTCGCTAGCGGGGACCTCTAAAAGCAATGAGCAGTTCTTC. Protein: CASSGPSLAGTSKSNEQFF.

This clone was counted a single time. This rearrangement joins TRBV11-3 to TRBJ2-1; D is possibly TRBD1 or TRBD2 (5 bases each). CDR3 size: 16 residues. V was shortened by 2 bases and J by 4 bases, with 15 bases between the two germline ends. Germline V gene lookup returns CDR1 SGHNT and CDR2 YENEEA. CDR3 in amino acids: CASSLWQGPSYNEQFF. CDR3 sequence (DNA): TGTGCCAGCAGCTTATGGCAGGGACCAAGTTACAATGAGCAGTTCTTC.

Concerning this clone: The same CDR3 arises from other DNA sequences in this sample as well. The V gene is TRBV7-3, the J gene TRBJ1-1; D is unresolved. The CDR3 length is 14 residues. CDR1 is SGHTA, CDR2 FQGTGA, per germline. Trimming cost V 0 bases and J 3 bases, with 8 bases left between them. CDR3 region: CASSLTVSDTEAFF. DNA of the CDR3: TGTGCCAGCAGCTTAACGGTGTCAGACACTGAAGCTTTCTTT.

This clone has more than one count but fewer than ten. The chain combines TRBV11-3 with TRBJ2-7, with D unresolved. The CDR3 sequence is 15 residues long. CDR1 and CDR2 (germline): SGHNT, YENEEA. The ends were cut back, 1 base at V and 5 bases at J, with 15 bases in the middle. The CDR3 spells CASSLGSVRSDEQYF. The CDR3 DNA follows: TGTGCCAGCAGCTTAGGGTCGGTACGGAGCGACGAGCAGTACTTC.

The chain uses TRBV5-1 and TRBJ1-1; possible D gene TRBD1, 6 bases. The CDR3 is 14 amino acids. V was shortened by 3 bases and J by 1 base, with 10 bases between the two germline ends. Germline-derived CDR1 and CDR2 are SGHRS and YFSETQ. The CDR3 sequence is CASSSSGANTEAFF. The CDR3 bases are TGCGCCAGCAGCTCCTCGGGGGCGAACACTGAAGCTTTCTTT.

The V and J genes are TRBV4-3 and TRBJ2-1; TRBD2 matches 9 bases. CDR3 size: 16 residues. With V trimmed by 0 bases and J by 7 bases, 7 bases remained unmatched. Germline V gene sequence: CDR1 LGHNA, CDR2 YSLEER. The CDR3 nucleotides are TGCGCCAGCAGCCAAGATCGTCTAGCGGGGAGGAATGAGCAGTTCTTC. Protein: CASSQDRLAGRNEQFF.

The chain is built from TRBV3-1 (or the pseudogene TRBV3-2) and TRBJ1-5; TRBD1 is a possible D gene (5 bases). Trimming cost V 1 base and J 6 bases, with 22 bases left between them. Germline V CDR1 and CDR2: LGHDT, YNNKEL (reference sequence). CDR3 length equals 18 residues. CDR3 amino acids: CASSQAPLGPKRSQPQHF. The CDR3, as DNA: TGTGCCAGCAGCCAAGCCCCCCTGGGGCCCAAGAGGAGTCAGCCCCAGCATTTT.

Notes on this clone: The sample has other DNA sequences that encode this CDR3 too. This chain uses TRBV9 with TRBJ1-2; 7 nucleotides line up with TRBD1. J lost 2 bases, V lost 2 bases, and 0 bases had no gene match. The V gene's germline CDR1 is SGDLS and CDR2 YYNGEE. The CDR3 contains 13 residues. CDR3 in amino acids: CASSVDRNYGYTF. The DNA for the CDR3 is TGTGCCAGCAGCGTGGACAGGAACTATGGCTACACCTTC. Combining the CDR3 with reference TRBV9 and TRBJ1-2 gives the whole variable domain DSGVTQTPKHLITATGQRVTLRCSPRSGDLSVYWYQQSLDQGLQFLIQYYNGEERAKGNILERFSAQQFPDLHSELNLSSLELGDSALYFCASSVDRNYGYTFGSGTRLTVV.

This chain joins TRBV7-9 and TRBJ1-1; the D is unclear. Trimming shortened V by 7 bases and J by 5 bases, and 11 bases separated the two germline ends. This CDR3 comprises 12 residues. CDR1 and CDR2 from the germline V gene are SEHNR and FQNEAQ (reference sequence). The CDR3 bases are TGTGCCAGCACCGTCGCGGGGACTGAAGCTTTCTTT. Translation: CASTVAGTEAFF.

The CDR3 DNA follows: TGTGCCAGCAGCCCATTCACCACAGGGTGGGCTGAAGCTTTCTTT. Translating gives CASSPFTTGWAEAFF. This chain connects TRBV7-2 to TRBJ1-1; TRBD1 might be the D (6 bases). Trimming shortened V by 5 bases and J by 6 bases, and 19 bases separated the two germline ends. The CDR3 spans 15 residues. Germline CDR1 SGHTA, CDR2 FQGNSA.

This chain connects TRBV27 to TRBJ1-5; no definite D call. The length of the CDR3 is 14 residues. The germline gives CDR1 MNHEY, CDR2 SMNVEV (reference sequence). Trimming stripped 0 bases from V and 1 base from J, with 4 bases between. DNA of the CDR3: TGTGCCAGCAGTTTATCGGGGAGCAATCAGCCCCAGCATTTT. It is translated as CASSLSGSNQPQHF.

The chain combines TRBV9 with TRBJ1-1; D might be TRBD1 (5 bases). Trimming left V 7 bases short and J 10 bases short, with 14 bases between. Germline loops: CDR1 SGDLS, CDR2 YYNGEE. CDR3 length: 11 residues. The CDR3 protein is CASGDERGAFF. The CDR3 DNA sequence: TGTGCCAGCGGGGACGAGAGGGGAGCTTTCTTT.

The chain joins TRBV3-1 (or the pseudogene TRBV3-2) to TRBJ1-2, with TRBD1 matching 8 bases. Germline V gene sequence: CDR1 LGHDT, CDR2 YNNKEL (reference sequence). The CDR3 is made up of 15 amino acids. Trimming at V came to 1 base and at J to 4 bases, leaving 5 bases not matched to a gene. The CDR3 DNA reads TGTGCCAGCAGCCAAGCGGACAGGGCTGGCTATGGCTACACCTTC. Protein sequence: CASSQADRAGYGYTF.

The chain combines TRBV11-3 with TRBJ2-1; 8 nucleotides agree with TRBD2. Germline V gene data show CDR1 as SGHNT and CDR2 as YENEEA. After removal of 2 bases from V and 3 bases from J, the junction contained 3 bases not matched to a gene. This CDR3 has 15 amino acids. The CDR3 DNA sequence: TGTGCCAGCAGCTTATTCGGGGGGGACTACAATGAGCAGTTCTTC. This sequence encodes CASSLFGGDYNEQFF.

The genes are TRBV7-6 and TRBJ2-7, with 9 bases aligning to TRBD1. The V gene end was trimmed by 4 bases and the J gene end by 6 bases; junction bases not matched to a gene: 7. Germline CDR1 is SGHVS and CDR2 is FNYEAQ. CDR3 length equals 14 residues. CDR3 sequence reads: CASSSGTGPIEQYF. DNA of the CDR3: TGTGCCAGCAGCTCAGGGACAGGGCCCATCGAGCAGTACTTC.

J is TRBJ2-1 and V is TRBV2, with 7 bases aligning to TRBD1. Germline V CDR1 and CDR2: SNHLY, FYNNEI. The CDR3 has 14 amino acids. The V segment lost 10 bases and the J segment 0 bases; nucleotides outside the gene matches: 6. The CDR3 coding sequence is TGTGCCACCCACAGGGGTGGCTCCTACAATGAGCAGTTCTTC. Amino acid sequence: CATHRGGSYNEQFF.

The rearrangement links TRBV11-1 to TRBJ1-6, with D possibly matching TRBD1 (5 bases). The CDR3 totals 13 residues. V was shortened by 0 bases and J by 10 bases, with 7 bases between the two germline ends. CDR1 is SGHAT and CDR2 is FQDESV in the germline V gene (reference sequence). CDR3 region: CASSLAGGSPLHF. CDR3 DNA sequence: TGTGCCAGCAGCTTAGCGGGGGGATCACCCCTCCACTTT. The whole variable domain, filled in from reference TRBV11-1 and TRBJ1-6, reads EAEVAQSPRYKITEKSQAVAFWCDPISGHATLYWYRQILGQGPELLVQFQDESVVDDSQLPKDRFSAERLKGVDSTLKIQPAELGDSAMYLCASSLAGGSPLHFGNGTRLTVT.

The CDR3 here is CASSKAGTGENYGYTF. In DNA form, the CDR3 reads TGTGCCAGCAGCAAAGCCGGGACAGGGGAAAACTATGGCTACACCTTC. The chain carries TRBV7-9 and TRBJ1-2; 10 nucleotides line up with TRBD1. Germline V gene data show CDR1 as SEHNR and CDR2 as FQNEAQ (reference sequence). This CDR3 has 16 amino acids. Trimming removed 5 bases from V and 2 bases from J; junction bases left unmatched: 8.

J is TRBJ1-5 and V is TRBV19, with 9 bases identical to TRBD1. The J segment lost 3 bases and the V segment lost 6 bases, leaving 12 bases of the junction unmatched. This CDR3 spans 17 amino acids. Germline V gene lookup returns CDR1 LNHDA and CDR2 SQIVND (reference sequence). CDR3 loop: CASRTDRGIFVNQPQHF. CDR3 sequence (DNA): TGTGCCAGTAGGACCGACAGGGGGATATTCGTCAATCAGCCCCAGCATTTT.

The chain uses TRBV3-1 (or the pseudogene TRBV3-2) and TRBJ1-1; D is perhaps TRBD1 (5 bases). The CDR3 runs to 14 residues. Germline loops: CDR1 LGHDT, CDR2 YNNKEL (reference sequence). V was trimmed by 4 bases and J by 2 bases, leaving 11 bases between them. CDR3 nucleotides: TGTGCCAGCAGCCGGGGGACCGTAAACACTGAAGCTTTCTTT. It specifies CASSRGTVNTEAFF.